One and the same sample provided the 31 T cell receptor beta chains below, sequenced in a study of T cells in tumors after PD-1 blockade. Some clones are missing from TCRdb's copy, which holds only in-frame ones; the method was immunoSEQ multiplex PCR. The table has roughly 50,000 clones, approximately 81% seen once. Material: PBMCs, obtained before anti-PD-1 treatment. These receptors came from a human donor with basal cell carcinoma.

V and J are TRBV23-1 and TRBJ1-5; possible D gene TRBD1, 6 bases. TRBV23-1 is an ORF for which the function is uncertain. The germline V and J ends were trimmed by 3 bases and 0 bases, with 15 bases remaining between them. The CDR3 covers 17 residues. CDR3 DNA: TGCGCCAGCAGTCACCCGGAGGGGGGTTATAGCAATCAGCCCCAGCATTTT. Residues: CASSHPEGGYSNQPQHF.

The chain uses TRBV28 and TRBJ1-5; 9 bases are a match to TRBD1. V lost 4 bases, J lost 7 bases, and 11 bases stayed unmatched. CDR3 length equals 16 residues. Germline values: CDR1 MDHEN, CDR2 SYDVKM. In DNA form, the CDR3 reads TGTGCCAGCAGTTCAGGGGTACAGGGGGCAGGACAGCCCCAGCATTTT. Residues: CASSSGVQGAGQPQHF.

The chain has TRBV27 and TRBJ2-7, with D perhaps TRBD1 (6 bases). The CDR3 is made up of 15 amino acids. Germline V gives CDR1 MNHEY, CDR2 SMNVEV (reference sequence). V lost 2 bases, J lost 0 bases, and 11 bases lay in between. As DNA, the CDR3 is TGTGCCAGCAGTTTAGGACAGTACTACTCCTACGAGCAGTACTTC. Translation gives CASSLGQYYSYEQYF.

As regards this clone: Distinct nucleotide sequences in the sample also encode this CDR3. The chain employs TRBV7-2 and TRBJ2-3; a weak D match, TRBD1 (5 bases). The CDR3 totals 15 residues. Germline V gives CDR1 SGHTA, CDR2 FQGNSA. Trimming took off 1 base at V and 1 base at J, with 9 bases between the two ends. Here the CDR3 reads CASSLGTPRTDTQYF. In nucleotides, the CDR3 is TGTGCCAGCAGCTTAGGGACACCACGCACAGATACGCAGTATTTT.

The chain couples TRBV4-1 to TRBJ1-3, with D perhaps matching TRBD1 (6 bases). V lost 2 bases to trimming and J lost 4 bases, with 15 bases between them. The germline CDR1 and CDR2 sequences are MGHRA and YSYEKL. The CDR3 is 16 residues long. The CDR3 DNA reads as TGCGCCAGCAGCCAAACCTCAGGGGCTGGCGGAAACACCATATATTTT. It is translated as CASSQTSGAGGNTIYF.

The rearrangement uses TRBV5-1 and TRBJ1-6; 12 nucleotides agree with TRBD1. The CDR3 is made up of 17 amino acids. CDR1 and CDR2 from the germline V gene are SGHRS and YFSETQ. The V gene end was trimmed by 0 bases and the J gene end by 7 bases; junction bases not matched to a gene: 5. As DNA, the CDR3 is TGCGCCAGCAGCTTGGTTCGGGACAGGGGGCGGAATTCACCCCTCCACTTT. Amino acids: CASSLVRDRGRNSPLHF.

The chain has TRBV5-6 and TRBJ1-1; tentatively, D is TRBD1 (6 bases). The V gene lost 3 bases and the J gene lost 5 bases, with 17 bases spanning the gap. The V gene's germline CDR1 is SGHDT and CDR2 YYEEEE. This CDR3 is 15 amino acids long. The CDR3 coding sequence is TGTGCCAGCAGCTATGCGCGGGGGCGGGGAACTGAAGCTTTCTTT. This codes for CASSYARGRGTEAFF.

V and J are TRBV5-1 and TRBJ1-6; D gene unclear. V was cut by 4 bases and J by 14 bases, with 19 bases left in between. The CDR3 length is 14 residues. Germline CDR1 is SGHRS and CDR2 is YFSETQ. The CDR3 DNA follows: TGCGCCAGCAGCCCGGAGAGCCGGCTTTCGACCCTCCACTTT. Its translation is CASSPESRLSTLHF.

For the CDR3, the DNA is TGTGCCAGTAGTCCGGGACAGGGGGTCCGAAGAGGGAATCAGCCCCAGCATTTT. Translation gives CASSPGQGVRRGNQPQHF. The chain carries TRBV19 and TRBJ1-5, with TRBD1 identical over 11 bases. After removal of 5 bases from V and 4 bases from J, the junction contained 13 bases not matched to a gene. This CDR3 spans 18 amino acids. Germline CDR1 LNHDA, CDR2 SQIVND (reference sequence).

V gene TRBV19 combines with J gene TRBJ2-1, with 7 bases fitting TRBD2. V lost 9 bases and J lost 3; bases outside the gene matches: 11. CDR1 is LNHDA and CDR2 is SQIVND in the germline V gene (reference sequence). CDR3 length equals 15 residues. The DNA of the CDR3 is TGTGCCAGCCACCATTGGGGGGGGGACTACAATGAGCAGTTCTTC. This encodes CASHHWGGDYNEQFF.

The chain uses TRBV28 and TRBJ1-1; TRBD1 is a possible D gene (5 bases). V was shortened by 2 bases and J by 1 base, with 11 bases between the two germline ends. Looked up from germline, CDR1 is MDHEN and CDR2 is SYDVKM. The CDR3 consists of 15 residues. CDR3 in DNA: TGTGCCAGCAGTTTACACACCGACAGGAACACTGAAGCTTTCTTT. Residues: CASSLHTDRNTEAFF.

J is TRBJ1-3 and V is TRBV19; the D is unclear. There are 14 residues in the CDR3. The germline CDR1 and CDR2 sequences are LNHDA and SQIVND (reference sequence). V lost 0 bases, J lost 2 bases, and 5 bases lay in between. Written as DNA, the CDR3 is TGTGCCAGTAGTATAGACAGAACTGGAAACACCATATATTTT. This sequence encodes CASSIDRTGNTIYF.

The J gene is TRBJ1-5, the V gene TRBV20-1; TRBD1 might be the D (5 bases). The V end was cut by 3 bases, the J end by 1 base, with 7 bases between. In germline, CDR1 is DFQATT, CDR2 SNEGSKA (reference sequence). The CDR3 is 13 residues long. The CDR3 bases are TGCAGTGCTAGTCGGGGGAGCAATCAGCCCCAGCATTTT. Its translation: CSASRGSNQPQHF.

J is TRBJ1-2 and V is TRBV12-3 or TRBV12-4, with D hard to call. Trimming removed 5 bases at V and 4 bases at J, with 5 bases between. The CDR3 covers 11 residues. This CDR3 reads CASSQTYGYTF. As DNA, the CDR3 is TGTGCCAGCAGTCAGACCTATGGCTACACCTTC.

The rearrangement uses TRBV10-1 and TRBJ1-5, with D possibly matching TRBD1 (5 bases). The germline V and J ends were trimmed by 3 bases and 1 base, with 10 bases remaining between them. The germline CDR1 and CDR2 sequences are WNHNN and SYGVQD (reference sequence). This CDR3 contains 15 residues. The DNA for the CDR3 is TGCGCCAGCAGTGACTTCCAGGGAAGCAATCAGCCCCAGCATTTT. Translating it yields CASSDFQGSNQPQHF.

V is TRBV4-2 and J is TRBJ1-2; 9 bases line up with TRBD1. The CDR3 sequence is 14 residues long. V was clipped by 0 bases and J by 7 bases; unmatched bases: 3. From germline, CDR1 is LGHNA and CDR2 YNFKEQ. The CDR3 sequence is CASSQEDRGFGYTF. The CDR3 region has the DNA TGTGCCAGCAGCCAAGAGGACAGGGGATTTGGCTACACCTTC.

The chain carries TRBV29-1 and TRBJ2-7; D tentatively reads TRBD1 or TRBD2 (5 bases each). This CDR3 has 13 residues. Germline CDR1 is SQVTM and CDR2 is ANQGSEA. V shed 1 base and J shed 1 base, with 8 bases lying between them. The DNA of the CDR3 is TGCAGCGTTGAAGGGGACGTTTCCTACGAGCAGTACTTC. Protein sequence: CSVEGDVSYEQYF.

Only a few counts were recorded for this clone. This sample includes further DNA sequences coding for the same CDR3. This chain links TRBV3-1 (or the pseudogene TRBV3-2) with TRBJ1-1, with a possible D match to TRBD1 (5 bases). Germline CDR1 reads LGHDT; CDR2 reads YNNKEL (reference sequence). V gave up 0 bases and J gave up 7 bases, with 9 bases separating them. This CDR3 comprises 13 residues. DNA for the CDR3: TGTGCCAGCAGCCAAGAACTGGGGGGTGAAGCTTTCTTT. This gives the protein CASSQELGGEAFF.

The chain combines TRBV3-1 (or the pseudogene TRBV3-2) with TRBJ2-2, with 11 nucleotides matching TRBD1. The germline V gene has CDR1 LGHDT and CDR2 YNNKEL (reference sequence). The CDR3 totals 17 residues. V lost 4 bases and J lost 8; bases outside the gene matches: 12. CDR3 loop: CASSPLGDRGASGELFF. CDR3 DNA: TGTGCCAGCAGCCCCCTCGGGGACAGGGGGGCAAGTGGGGAGCTGTTTTTT.

This chain connects TRBV13 to TRBJ1-1; tentative D call: TRBD1 (6 bases). Between the trimmed V and J ends, which lost 2 bases and 1 base, there was a span of 11 bases. This CDR3 spans 15 amino acids. CDR1 is PRHDT, CDR2 FYEKMQ, per germline (reference sequence). CDR3 nucleotide sequence: TGTGCCAGCAGCTTAAGGACAGTTAGGAACACTGAAGCTTTCTTT. Translating gives CASSLRTVRNTEAFF.

The chain's CDR3 is CASSFNLQGTYEQYF. The CDR3 coding sequence is TGTGCCAGCAGCTTCAACTTACAGGGGACCTACGAGCAGTACTTC. The V call is TRBV5-4, the J call TRBJ2-7, with 7 bases matching TRBD1. Germline lookup yields CDR1 SGHNT and CDR2 YYREEE (reference sequence). Trimming took 2 bases from V and 2 from J; bases not matched to a gene: 7. The CDR3 extends over 15 amino acids.

The V call is TRBV3-1 (or the pseudogene TRBV3-2), the J call TRBJ1-6, with 9 positions matching TRBD1. The ends lost 5 bases at V and 3 bases at J; junction bases unmatched: 8. CDR1 and CDR2 (germline): LGHDT, YNNKEL (reference sequence). The CDR3 loop spans 17 amino acids. CDR3 loop: CASSSRGQGIYNSPLHF. CDR3 nucleotides: TGTGCCAGCAGCTCTAGAGGACAGGGGATCTATAATTCACCCCTCCACTTT.

V is TRBV3-1 (or the pseudogene TRBV3-2) and J is TRBJ2-1, with D tentatively TRBD1 or TRBD2 (6 bases each). The length of the CDR3 is 13 residues. Trimming left V 5 bases short and J 8 bases short, with 13 bases between. In germline, CDR1 is LGHDT, CDR2 YNNKEL (reference sequence). CDR3 residues: CASSTGARDEQFF. CDR3 sequence (DNA): TGTGCCAGCAGCACGGGGGCCAGGGATGAGCAGTTCTTC.

This clone was counted a single time. The chain combines TRBV5-1 with TRBJ2-1, with 13 nucleotides matching TRBD2. The V gene end was trimmed by 3 bases and the J gene end by 8 bases; junction bases not matched to a gene: 14. The CDR3 covers 18 residues. In germline, CDR1 is SGHRS, CDR2 YFSETQ. The CDR3 coding sequence is TGCGCCAGCAGCTCCATCGGACTAGCGGGGGCCTCCGGGCATGAGCAGTTCTTC. It codes for CASSSIGLAGASGHEQFF.

The genes are TRBV7-6 and TRBJ1-6; D is possibly TRBD1 (5 bases). Between the trimmed V and J ends, which lost 5 bases and 5 bases, there was a span of 13 bases. Germline values: CDR1 SGHVS, CDR2 FNYEAQ. The CDR3 has 15 residues. The CDR3 DNA is TGTGCCAGCAGCCAAGCCGGGACGAATAATTCACCCCTCCACTTT. Its protein is CASSQAGTNNSPLHF.

The chain uses TRBV5-1 and TRBJ2-1; D possibly corresponds to TRBD1 (6 bases). Trimming cost V 4 bases and J 3 bases, with 8 bases left between them. CDR1 and CDR2 (germline): SGHRS, YFSETQ. CDR3 length: 13 amino acids. CDR3 protein: CASSVDSYNEQFF. CDR3 sequence (DNA): TGCGCCAGCAGCGTGGACAGCTACAATGAGCAGTTCTTC.

This clone was recorded once. The chain uses TRBV6-2 or TRBV6-3 and TRBJ2-5; possibly TRBD2 for D (5 bases). The CDR3 consists of 12 residues. Germline-derived CDR1 and CDR2 are MNHEY and SVGEGT. V lost 6 bases, J lost 7 bases, and 12 bases lay in between. This chain's CDR3 is CASSQTRGTQYF. In DNA, the CDR3 is TGTGCCAGCAGCCAAACCCGGGGGACCCAGTACTTC.

This clone came up once. V usage is TRBV7-9 and J usage is TRBJ2-5; D may correspond to TRBD1 or TRBD2 (5 bases each). V gave up 2 bases and J gave up 4 bases, with 8 bases separating them. Germline V lookup: CDR1 SEHNR, CDR2 FQNEAQ (reference sequence). CDR3 size: 13 residues. CDR3 DNA sequence: TGTGCCAGCAGCTTAAACGGGGCAGAGACCCAGTACTTC. Translating gives CASSLNGAETQYF.

The chain has TRBV5-6 and TRBJ2-5, with D perhaps matching TRBD1 (6 bases). Trimming removed 0 bases from V and 5 bases from J, with 11 bases in between. From germline, CDR1 is SGHDT and CDR2 YYEEEE. There are 14 residues in the CDR3. The CDR3 DNA follows: TGTGCCAGCAGCTTGGGGGACAATAAGGAGACCCAGTACTTC. Protein product: CASSLGDNKETQYF.

The rearrangement joins TRBV14 to TRBJ1-1; D might be TRBD1 (5 bases). This CDR3 is built from 15 residues. The V and J ends lost 4 bases and 5 bases respectively, with 17 bases between them. Germline assignment: CDR1 SGHDN and CDR2 FVKESK. The CDR3 sequence: CASSPSPRGGTEAFF. Here the CDR3 DNA reads TGTGCCAGCAGCCCCTCCCCCCGGGGGGGAACTGAAGCTTTCTTT.

This chain connects TRBV19 to TRBJ1-3; TRBD1 aligns across 8 bases. The CDR3 sequence is 17 residues long. Trimming at V came to 6 bases and at J to 0 bases, leaving 10 bases not matched to a gene. Germline-derived CDR1 and CDR2 are LNHDA and SQIVND (reference sequence). DNA for the CDR3: TGTGCCAGTAGATCCGACAGGGGCGCCGACTCTGGAAACACCATATATTTT. Amino acid sequence: CASRSDRGADSGNTIYF.